This T cell receptor (beta chain) stems from a study of T-cell reconstitution after alpha-beta-depleted transplantation in children. As regards this clonotype: The antigen remains undetermined.

Construction of the TCRbeta library involved unique molecular identifiers. TCRdb analysed the PCR reads with MiXCR anew, one entry per CDR3 protein. The sample comprises a few hundred thousand distinct CDR3 sequences, roughly 13% of which are singletons, and around 2% rests with the top ten. There are 15 residues in the CDR3. Germline values: CDR1 MNHEY, CDR2 SVGEGT. J gave up 4 bases and V 8 bases, and 10 bases lay outside the gene matches. Study outcomes and limitations: It was surviving recipient T cells and thymic progenitors that gave some patients high TCRbeta diversity at day 60. Most T-cell counts and diversity one year after the transplant came from T cells that were newly produced.

The chain carries TRBV6-2 or TRBV6-3 and TRBJ2-2; 7 nucleotides match TRBD2. This receptor was taken from a male patient aged 10-17 years who had a stem cell transplant for acute myeloid leukemia, so the T cells may come from the graft donor. This specimen consisted of PBMCs, mostly from graft donor cells, obtained 360 days after TCRalphabeta/CD19-depleted stem cell transplant. The CDR3 loop is CASGPLGGSTGELFF. Written as DNA, the CDR3 is TGTGCCAGCGGTCCCCTGGGGGGGTCCACCGGGGAGCTGTTTTTT.